The table lists the clone carrying this TCR beta chain with a few counts. What it recognizes is unknown. This sample stems from a study of identical twins. Regarding the study as a whole: Modeled out-of-frame TCR alpha sharing in monozygotic twins fell below observed levels. Beta clonotypes that were abundant in cord blood contained fewer insertions, a pattern absent from memory repertoires.

All of the donors were Caucasians in good health. A universal primer site was incorporated via template switching, and the cDNA contained unique molecular identifiers. Via MiXCR, TCRdb re-called the 5' RACE reads, giving one row per CDR3 protein. Here the sample spans approximately 620,000 distinct CDR3 sequences, roughly 8% being singletons. This sample was also put to use in a study of yellow fever vaccine responses in identical twins.

Sequencing input: PBMCs. This clonotype was obtained from a woman aged 18-35 years in good health.

The CDR3 loop reads CASRQGASPLHF. CDR3 DNA sequence: TGTGCCAGTAGACAGGGCGCTTCACCCCTCCACTTT. The gene calls are TRBV3-1 and TRBJ1-6; 7 positions match TRBD1. Germline V gene data show CDR1 as LGHDT and CDR2 as YNNKEL (reference sequence). The CDR3 covers 12 residues. The V and J ends lost 9 bases and 9 bases, in that order; junction bases with no gene match: 5. Full variable domain (outside the CDR3, taken from reference TRBV3-1 and TRBJ1-6): DTAVSQTPKYLVTQMGNDKSIKCEQNLGHDTMYWYKQDSKKFLKIMFSYNNKELIINETVPNRFSPKSPDKAHLNLHINSLELGDSAVYFCASRQGASPLHFGNGTRLTVT.